This T cell receptor beta chain was observed in a study of CXCR3-negative and CXCR3-positive naive CD8 T cells. General study findings and limits: Researchers report that CXCR3-positive naive cells carry more hydrophobic TRB CDR3s than CXCR3-negative naive cells.

cDNA libraries for TRB were generated by 5' RACE incorporating UMI labels. From the 5' RACE reads, TCRdb lists one entry per CDR3 protein and no DNA. The listing records about 50,000 distinct CDR3 sequences. The germline CDR1 and CDR2 sequences are SGHTA and FQGTGA. CDR3 length: 14 residues. Regarding this clonotype: Its antigen is currently unknown.

V and J are TRBV7-3 and TRBJ2-7; TCRdb proposes TRBD1, but this gene call is untestable without DNA. The TCR sequence derives from a human donor in good health. Some clones in this sample may be carry-over from other donors' samples. The sample was naive CXCR3+ CD8+ T cells from blood. The subset: CD45RO-CCR7+CD27+CD95- naive CD8+ T cells expressing CXCR3 (TNR3+). CDR3 loop: CASSPGTGNYEQYF.